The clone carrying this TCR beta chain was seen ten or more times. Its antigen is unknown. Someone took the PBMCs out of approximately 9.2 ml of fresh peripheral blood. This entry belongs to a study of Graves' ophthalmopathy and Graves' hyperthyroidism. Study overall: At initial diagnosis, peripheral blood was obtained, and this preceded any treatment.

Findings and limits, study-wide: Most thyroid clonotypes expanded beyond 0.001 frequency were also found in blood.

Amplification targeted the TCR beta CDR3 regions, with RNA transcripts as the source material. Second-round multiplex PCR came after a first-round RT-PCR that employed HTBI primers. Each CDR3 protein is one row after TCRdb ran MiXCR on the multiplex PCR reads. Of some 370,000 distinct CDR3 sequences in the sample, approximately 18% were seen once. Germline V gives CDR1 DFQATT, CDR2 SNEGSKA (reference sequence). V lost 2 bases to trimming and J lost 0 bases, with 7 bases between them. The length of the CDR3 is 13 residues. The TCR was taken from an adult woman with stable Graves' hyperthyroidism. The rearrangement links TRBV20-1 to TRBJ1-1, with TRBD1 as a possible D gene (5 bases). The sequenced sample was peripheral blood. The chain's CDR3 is CSARRGLNTEAFF. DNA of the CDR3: TGCAGTGCTAGAAGGGGTTTGAACACTGAAGCTTTCTTT.